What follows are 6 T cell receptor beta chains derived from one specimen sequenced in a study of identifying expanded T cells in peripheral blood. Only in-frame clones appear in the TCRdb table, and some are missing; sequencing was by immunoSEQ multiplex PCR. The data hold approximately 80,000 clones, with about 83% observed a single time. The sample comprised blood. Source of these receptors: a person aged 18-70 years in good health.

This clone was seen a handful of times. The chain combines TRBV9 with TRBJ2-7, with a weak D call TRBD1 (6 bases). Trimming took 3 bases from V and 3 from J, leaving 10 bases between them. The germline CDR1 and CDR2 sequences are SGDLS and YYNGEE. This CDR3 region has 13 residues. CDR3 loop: CASSADSNYEQYF. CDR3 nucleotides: TGTGCCAGCAGCGCGGACAGTAACTACGAGCAGTACTTC. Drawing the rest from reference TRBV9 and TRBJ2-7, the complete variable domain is DSGVTQTPKHLITATGQRVTLRCSPRSGDLSVYWYQQSLDQGLQFLIQYYNGEERAKGNILERFSAQQFPDLHSELNLSSLELGDSALYFCASSADSNYEQYFGPGTRLTVT.

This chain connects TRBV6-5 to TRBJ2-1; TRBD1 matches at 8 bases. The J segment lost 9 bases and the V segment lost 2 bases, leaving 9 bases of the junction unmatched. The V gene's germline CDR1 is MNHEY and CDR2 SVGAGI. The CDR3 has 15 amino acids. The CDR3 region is CASSYRYRGWVEQFF. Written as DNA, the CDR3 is TGTGCCAGCAGTTACCGATACAGGGGGTGGGTTGAGCAGTTCTTC.

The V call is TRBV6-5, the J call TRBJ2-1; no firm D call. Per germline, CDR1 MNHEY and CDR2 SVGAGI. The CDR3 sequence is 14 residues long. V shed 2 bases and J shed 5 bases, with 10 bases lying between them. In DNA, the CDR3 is TGTGCCAGCAGTTACAGTGGCGGAAACAATGAGCAGTTCTTC. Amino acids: CASSYSGGNNEQFF.

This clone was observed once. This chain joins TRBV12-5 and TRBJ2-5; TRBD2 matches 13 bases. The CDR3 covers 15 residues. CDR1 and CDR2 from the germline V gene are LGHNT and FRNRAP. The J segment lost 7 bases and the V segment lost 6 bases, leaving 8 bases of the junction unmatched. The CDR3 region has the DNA TGTGCTAGTGGCCCGGGGACTAGCGGGGTAGGGACCCAGTACTTC. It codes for CASGPGTSGVGTQYF.

The CDR3 DNA is TGTGCCAGCAGCTTGGGGAGGGGGGGAATGGAAGCTTTCTTT. Its translation: CASSLGRGGMEAFF. The chain carries TRBV7-8 and TRBJ1-1; tentative D call: TRBD1 (6 bases). Germline V CDR1 and CDR2: SGHVS, FQNEAQ. V lost 3 bases, J lost 8 bases, and 16 bases lay in between. The CDR3 has 14 amino acids.

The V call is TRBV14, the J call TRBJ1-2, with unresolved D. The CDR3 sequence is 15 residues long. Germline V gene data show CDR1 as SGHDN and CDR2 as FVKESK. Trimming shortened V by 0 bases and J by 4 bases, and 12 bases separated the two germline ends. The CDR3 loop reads CASSQESVRVYGYTF. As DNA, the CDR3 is TGTGCCAGCAGCCAAGAATCAGTGCGGGTCTATGGCTACACCTTC. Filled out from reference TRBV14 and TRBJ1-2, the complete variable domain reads EAGVTQFPSHSVIEKGQTVTLRCDPISGHDNLYWYRRVMGKEIKFLLHFVKESKQDESGMPNNRFLAERTGGTYSTLKVQPAELEDSGVYFCASSQESVRVYGYTFGSGTRLTVV.